This T cell receptor beta chain was documented in a study of cytomegalovirus exposure and HLA in healthy donors (dated by TCRdb to between 2016 and 2019). Background on the whole study: According to an earlier analysis of 587 of the donors, some 180 million T cells yielded over 90 million unique TCR beta sequences and about 280 Gb of sequence data. An earlier analysis of 587 of the donors applied high-throughput TCR beta sequencing to assess whether each TCR beta V gene segment acted as functional or pseudogenic. Both class I and class II loci were covered by HLA typing, at four-digit resolution. In a later analysis, previously published TCR beta repertoires from about 640 donors were re-analyzed and high-resolution HLA genotyping was added so that TCR occurrence patterns could be studied. Donor age, sex, ethnicity and CMV serostatus were compiled together with the repertoire data. To predict cytomegalovirus infection status, the study combined high-throughput TCR immunosequencing, statistical association of individual TCRs with disease status, and machine learning. Among the roughly 380 genotyped donors, 81% belonged to the genetic ancestry cluster associated with self-reported Caucasian donors. The study aimed to test whether signatures of past pathogen exposure could be identified by cataloging public T cell receptors. A later genetic analysis took genome-wide SNP genotypes for about 55% of the 666 donors and used that subset as a discovery cohort. Four to six DR-DQ haplotypes were handled as single units for association and clustering, since linkage in the cohort was strong. In the later analysis, no new phenotypic data were used to find candidate immune exposures; instead, reliance was placed on TCR beta sequences and their occurrence across donors. Every discovery cohort repertoire had been produced on one sequencing platform. An early release that covered around 590 HLA-typed donors contained approximately 300 gigabases of sequencing data and 75 million to 100 million unique TCR sequences. A separate validation cohort of over 95 different subjects was used in addition to the roughly 670-subject first cohort. Typing coverage varied by locus: roughly 620-630 donors for A, B, C, DRB1 and DQB1; roughly 520 for DQA1; around 570 for DPA1; about 450 for DPB1. Across around 400 genotyped donors of the cohort, an average of approximately 200,000 unique TCR beta nucleotide sequences per donor were sequenced, and roughly 17% of those sequences were non-productive. The study used immunosequencing to profile the T cell repertoires of several hundred subjects and linked those repertoires to cytomegalovirus serostatus. On the study overall, not on this receptor specifically: The cohort was sequenced for TCR beta chains only, and without alpha or paired-chain data the features that could be detected were limited. Linkage disequilibrium might explain the correlated functional status among segregating V segments, but an unknown experimental factor could not be excluded. At a false discovery rate of 0.05, a later analysis linked around 17,000 TCR beta sequences to specific HLA alleles. Some IMGT-functional V segments, including TRBV6-2 and TRBV6-3, could not be distinguished by the 87-base-pair reads and were therefore excluded. For the cohort, immune exposure information was limited to CMV serostatus. The earlier analysis of some 560 of the donors excluded fewer than 20 rarely observed V segments, including chromosome 9 orphons, because counts were too low. According to the authors, the approach could potentially be generalized to other disease states and immunological phenotypes. The study listed around 160 TCR beta chains as associated with cytomegalovirus. When HLA alleles, especially DR and DQ, strongly co-occurred, TCR associations were difficult to assign to individual alleles. A later analysis found that HLA-associated TCR beta chains were more clonally expanded and had lower generation probabilities than equally common non-associated chains. A cluster of highly shared sequence variants was judged likely to be a technical artifact of the sequencing pipeline. In a later genetic analysis, a missense DCLRE1C variant was associated with V-gene and J-gene trimming of TCR beta chains, and the association was replicated in an independent cohort. A few of the identified cytomegalovirus-associated TCR beta chains were confirmed in vitro to be specific for cytomegalovirus antigens. A further reported finding was that TCR beta sequences accurately predicted the HLA-A and HLA-B alleles for most subjects in the first cohort. The classifier was reported to diagnose cytomegalovirus status with high specificity and sensitivity in both the original and validation cohorts. In an earlier analysis of over 550 of the donors, most TCR beta V segments were observed in productive rearrangements about 90% or about 30% of the time, broadly matching IMGT annotations. In a later analysis, several top co-occurrence clusters were reported to appear linked to parvovirus B19, influenza, CMV and Epstein-Barr virus. In a later genetic analysis, fewer N-insertions in productive TCRs were reported among donors in an Asian-associated ancestry cluster than the roughly 640-donor mean. In a later analysis, TCR association rates were found to vary across HLA loci, with the most associated TCRs seen for DRB1 alleles and the fewest for HLA-C alleles. The presence/absence analyses assumed that sequencing depth was roughly uniform across donors, and that assumption may not be true. Because some donors lacked HLA typing at each locus, the association tests relied only on the typed subset. Most TCR sequences were seen in very few donors, while some public TCRs were found in many individuals. In a later analysis, most CMV-associated TCR beta chains were found to appear HLA-restricted, with HLA associations seemingly driven largely by CMV exposure.

Concerning this clone itself: The specificity of this receptor is unknown.

Library generation was performed with the immunoSEQ multiplex PCR assay. For the multiplex PCR, a mixture combining 60 forward primers for TCR Vbeta segments and 13 reverse primers for TCR Jbeta segments was used. The CDR3 region of rearranged TCR beta genes was amplified from genomic DNA with a multiplex PCR assay. Amplified TCR beta libraries were sequenced as 87-base-pair reads on the Illumina HiSeq System. The paper's data handling went like this. Across the 670 or so repertoires, a later analysis counted roughly 84 million unique TCR beta chains, 8.5 million to 12 million of which were shared by at least two donors. Raw reads were error-corrected and collapsed into unique sequences by a nearest-neighbor algorithm in which closely related sequences were merged to remove PCR and sequencing errors. Alignment of CDR3 sequences to IMGT reference sequences was used to assign V, D and J gene segments. For a sequence to be retained, at least a six-nucleotide match to both a V gene segment and a J gene segment was required. A rearrangement was called productive if the CDR3 had no stop codons and remained in frame with V and J, and every other rearrangement was called non-productive. Following IMGT convention, CDR3 was defined as the stretch from the second conserved V-encoded cysteine to the conserved J-encoded phenylalanine. Sequences without an unambiguous match to a single V gene segment were excluded from the earlier analysis of 587 of the donors. An earlier analysis of a few hundred of the donors called V segments functional above 56.7% productive rearrangements and segregating when the between-donor standard deviation exceeded 5%. A statistical classification framework was built to diagnose cytomegalovirus status from the catalog of TCR beta chain sequences. In a later analysis, V and J genes were assigned by comparing TCR nucleotide sequences against IMGT/GENE-DB human TR gene sequences. Using the TCRdist pipeline, a later analysis assigned CDR3 sequences along with most-parsimonious VDJ recombination scenarios. In a later analysis, every TCR beta chain was defined by the combination of its CDR3 amino acid sequence and its V-gene family, and reads without a unique V-gene family were dropped. A later analysis removed 600 or so highly shared, low-generation-probability nucleotide sequences to deal with suspected cross-contamination and a sequencing artifact. For each public chain, a later analysis derived a clonal expansion index from normalized ranks of inferred template counts within each repertoire. Generation probabilities in a later analysis came from a VDJ recombination model fitted to out-of-frame rearrangements, and those results were checked against IGoR. In a later analysis, hypergeometric tests were used to score TCR-TCR, TCR-HLA and TCR-CMV co-occurrence, with a repertoire-size bias correction applied to TCR pairs. False discovery rates were estimated in a later analysis by permuting HLA or CMV assignments 20 times. In a later analysis, co-occurring TCRs were grouped with DBSCAN, and TCRdist sequence similarity was added when clustering was performed within HLA-allele-positive subsets. Co-occurrence clustering excluded repertoires with fewer than 30,000 or more than 120,000 public chains, plus five with anomalous nucleotide sharing. TCRdb re-hosts the immuneACCESS table, in-frame sequences only. Its copies lack some clones; in the studies checked, an unresolved V gene accounts for under half of them, and the cause for the rest is not known. V and J calls and clone size are those listed in that table; D and trimming were worked out from the DNA. The table kept for this sample lists about 88,000 clones. About 6% of the sample goes to the ten largest clones.

There are 15 amino acids in the CDR3, from cysteine to phenylalanine inclusive. The read is trimmed to its CDR3 DNA, 45 bases read in frame from base 1. Between the V and J ends, shortened by 4 bases and 4 bases respectively, the junction contains 14 bases. CDR1 and CDR2 are read off the germline V gene (reference sequence) as SEHNR and FQNEAQ. The cohort consisted of approximately 670 healthy bone marrow donors. At the time of sampling, every cohort member was nominally healthy, though immune exposures that went unrecorded were likely present. The donor was CMV seropositive and was included in the group of 250 to 350 seropositive cohort members. Every donor gave a peripheral blood sample, and the peripheral blood mononuclear cells from that sample were used for TCR beta sequencing. The Qiagen DNeasy Blood Extraction Kit was used to extract genomic DNA from the blood cell samples.

The clonotype originates from a girl aged 5-17 years in good health and CMV-seropositive. Recombination connected TRBV7-9 to TRBJ2-1, with TRBD1 tentatively as D gene (6 bases match). The sample taken for sequencing was PBMCs. The CDR3 region reads CASSYRDTGYNEQFF. The DNA sequence reads TGTGCCAGCAGCTACCGGGACACTGGGTACAATGAGCAGTTCTTC.